These 20 T cell receptor beta chains originate from one sample sequenced in a study of molecular identifiers for immune sequencing clone quantification. TCRdb reprocessed the PCR reads with MiXCR, giving one entry per CDR3 protein. The sample includes 80,000 to 100,000 distinct CDR3 sequences, 20% to 25% seen only once; the top ten take roughly 1%. What was sequenced was naive CD8+ T cells from blood, with Jurkat cell RNA spiked in. The sample's subset: FACS-sorted CD8+CD4-CCR7+CD45RA+ naive T cells. Receptors were obtained from a human donor in good health. Some libraries in this study had Jurkat cell RNA spiked in.

This clonotype appeared many times. This chain joins TRBV7-9 and TRBJ2-7; 12 bases align to TRBD2. This CDR3 has 17 amino acids. The ends lost 4 bases at V and 0 bases at J; junction bases unmatched: 7. Germline values: CDR1 SEHNR, CDR2 FQNEAQ (reference sequence). The CDR3 protein is CASSSGLAGFNSYEQYF. The DNA of the CDR3 is TGTGCCAGCAGCTCAGGACTAGCGGGGTTTAACTCCTACGAGCAGTACTTC.

The chain recombines TRBV19 with TRBJ2-7; D could derive from TRBD1 or TRBD2 (5 bases each). Germline V CDR1 and CDR2: LNHDA, SQIVND (reference sequence). Between the trimmed V and J ends, which lost 6 bases and 5 bases, there was a span of 20 bases. The CDR3 sequence is 15 residues long. CDR3 amino acids: CASRSEHGTLHEQYF. As DNA, the CDR3 is TGTGCCAGTAGGAGTGAGCACGGGACCCTCCACGAGCAGTACTTC. The full variable domain, completed using reference TRBV19 and TRBJ2-7, is DGGITQSPKYLFRKEGQNVTLSCEQNLNHDAMYWYRQDPGQGLRLIYYSQIVNDFQKGDIAEGYSVSREKKESFPLTVTSAQKNPTAFYLCASRSEHGTLHEQYFGPGTRLTVT.

Ten or more counts support this clonotype. The chain links TRBV7-9 to TRBJ2-2; D may correspond to TRBD1 or TRBD2 (5 bases each). Trimming stripped 10 bases from V and 1 base from J, with 13 bases between. Germline assignment: CDR1 SEHNR and CDR2 FQNEAQ (reference sequence). This CDR3 is built from 14 residues. CDR3 in DNA: TGTGCCACCCGGGACCCATTGAACACCGGGGAGCTGTTTTTT. This gives the protein CATRDPLNTGELFF.

This clonotype showed up many times. The V and J genes are TRBV4-3 and TRBJ1-1; D is unclear. Trimming removed 3 bases from V and 2 bases from J, with 4 bases in between. This CDR3 has 12 residues. In germline, CDR1 is LGHNA, CDR2 YSLEER. The CDR3 loop reads CASSQGNTEAFF. CDR3 nucleotides: TGCGCCAGCAGCCAGGGAAACACTGAAGCTTTCTTT.

The rearrangement links TRBV29-1 to TRBJ2-3; 10 positions agree with TRBD2. The CDR3 is 15 residues long. Germline V gene sequence: CDR1 SQVTM, CDR2 ANQGSEA. With 6 bases clipped from V and 1 base from J, the junction kept 7 bases outside the gene matches. CDR3 coding DNA: TGCAGCGTAGACCCCGGGACTAGCGGCACAGATACGCAGTATTTT. As protein: CSVDPGTSGTDTQYF.

In its sample, this clonotype was seen many times. V gene TRBV4-3 combines with J gene TRBJ2-1; TRBD2 matches 8 bases. The length of the CDR3 is 16 residues. V trimming: 0 bases; J trimming: 7 bases; junction bases outside the gene matches: 8. Germline loops: CDR1 LGHNA, CDR2 YSLEER. The CDR3 region is CASSQDPGTRLNEQFF. As DNA, the CDR3 is TGCGCCAGCAGCCAAGATCCCGGGACTAGGCTAAATGAGCAGTTCTTC.

This clonotype came up a few times. With a much larger clone just one base away, this may be a read error. The CDR3 carries no conserved terminal phenylalanine or tryptophan, so it likely arises from a read error. The chain carries TRBV7-8 and TRBJ2-1; D ambiguous. In germline, CDR1 is SGHVS, CDR2 FQNEAQ. V lost 2 bases and J 2 bases, leaving 4 bases between the germline ends. There are 13 residues in the CDR3. The CDR3 protein is CASSLTAYNEQFL. The CDR3 DNA sequence: TGTGCCAGCAGCTTAACAGCCTACAATGAGCAGTTCCTC.

In its sample, this clonotype was seen a few times. J is TRBJ1-1 and V is TRBV10-1; D gene uncertain. V gave up 6 bases and J gave up 1 base, with 12 bases separating them. The CDR3 runs 14 residues. Germline V gene lookup returns CDR1 WNHNN and CDR2 SYGVQD (reference sequence). The CDR3 DNA follows: TGCGCCAGCAGAGAATTGGACTCGAACACTGAAGCTTTCTTT. Residues: CASRELDSNTEAFF.

As concerns this clonotype: This sequence may be a read error, since a much larger clone differs from it by one base. The CDR3 DNA is TGCAGTGCTAACCCCCCGGGAGAGGTGTGGGGCGAGCAGTACTTC. Translation gives CSANPPGEVWGEQYF. The chain has TRBV20-1 and TRBJ2-7; weak D call: TRBD2 (6 bases). The CDR3 is 15 amino acids. Germline V CDR1 and CDR2: DFQATT, SNEGSKA (reference sequence). V was cut by 4 bases and J by 6 bases, with 22 bases left in between.

This clonotype has at least ten counts. This chain connects TRBV7-6 to TRBJ2-1; D might be TRBD2 (5 bases). V shed 4 bases and J shed 2 bases, with 6 bases lying between them. The CDR3 extends over 13 amino acids. Looked up from germline, CDR1 is SGHVS and CDR2 is FNYEAQ. As DNA, the CDR3 is TGTGCCAGCAGCTCGGGGACCTACAATGAGCAGTTCTTC. The encoded protein is CASSSGTYNEQFF.

This clonotype was detected only a few times. V is TRBV29-1 and J is TRBJ2-5; 7 bases are shared with TRBD2. CDR1 is SQVTM, CDR2 ANQGSEA, per germline. This CDR3 is 12 amino acids long. J lost 5 bases, V lost 3 bases, and 3 bases had no gene match. The CDR3 nucleotides read TGCAGCGTTGAGGGAGGGCCCGAGACCCAGTACTTC. Its protein product is CSVEGGPETQYF.

The table lists this clonotype with many counts. The rearrangement uses TRBV12-3 or TRBV12-4 and TRBJ1-1, with 8 nucleotides matching TRBD1. Germline trimming cut 5 bases from V and 4 bases from J; bases unmatched to any gene: 9. The CDR3 length is 15 residues. This CDR3 reads CASSPVGQGGTEAFF. Written as DNA, the CDR3 is TGTGCCAGCAGTCCAGTTGGACAGGGAGGCACTGAAGCTTTCTTT.

This clonotype has ten or more counts. The chain is built from TRBV6-1 and TRBJ2-3; D is perhaps TRBD1 (6 bases). There are 15 residues in the CDR3. Germline CDR1 reads MNHNS; CDR2 reads SASEGT. Trimming took 3 bases from V and 2 from J, leaving 12 bases between them. The CDR3 bases are TGTGCCAGCAGTGACCTGACAGGCTACACAGATACGCAGTATTTT. Encoded protein: CASSDLTGYTDTQYF.

Points on this clonotype: A much bigger clone sits one base away, suggesting this may be a read error. The chain couples TRBV3-1 to TRBJ1-1; D remains unclear. Germline CDR1 LGHDT, CDR2 YNNKEL (reference sequence). The V end lost 0 bases, the J end lost 3 bases, and 17 bases lay between the germline ends. The CDR3 consists of 17 residues. CDR3 nucleotide sequence: TGTGCCAGCAGCCAAGATCGTGGGGTCGGCCAGTACACTGAAGCTTTCTTT. Translation gives CASSQDRGVGQYTEAFF.

This clonotype was counted many times. The chain recombines TRBV12-5 with TRBJ1-1; a possible D gene is TRBD1 (6 bases). Trimming stripped 1 base from V and 4 bases from J, with 16 bases between. The CDR3 totals 16 residues. CDR1 is LGHNT and CDR2 is FRNRAP in the germline V gene. The DNA for the CDR3 is TGTGCTAGTGGTTTGGACACCTCAGGGGTCGGCACTGAAGCTTTCTTT. This gives the protein CASGLDTSGVGTEAFF.

V and J are TRBV27 and TRBJ2-7; 8 nucleotides line up with TRBD1. The length of the CDR3 is 16 residues. Per the germline V gene, CDR1 is MNHEY and CDR2 is SMNVEV (reference sequence). Trimming removed 5 bases from V and 2 bases from J; junction bases left unmatched: 11. The CDR3 DNA reads as TGTGCCAGCAGTCCGCATCCACAGGGGGGCGCCTACGAGCAGTACTTC. Translated, it gives CASSPHPQGGAYEQYF.

The table lists this clonotype with many counts. The chain carries TRBV28 and TRBJ2-3; D unclear. V lost 7 bases to trimming and J lost 4 bases, with 6 bases between them. Per the germline V gene, CDR1 is MDHEN and CDR2 is SYDVKM. The CDR3 spans 11 residues. The CDR3 DNA reads TGTGCCAGCATCGGGTCAGATACGCAGTATTTT. As protein: CASIGSDTQYF.

This clonotype was seen ten or more times. The CDR3 loop reads CASSAGTSNQPQHF. CDR3 coding DNA: TGTGCCAGCAGCGCGGGAACTAGCAATCAGCCCCAGCATTTT. The chain carries TRBV13 and TRBJ1-5; D is ambiguous. Trimming cost V 5 bases and J 0 bases, with 8 bases left between them. The length of the CDR3 is 14 residues. Germline V CDR1 and CDR2: PRHDT, FYEKMQ (reference sequence). Full variable domain (outside the CDR3, taken from reference TRBV13 and TRBJ1-5): AAGVIQSPRHLIKEKRETATLKCYPIPRHDTVYWYQQGPGQDPQFLISFYEKMQSDKGSIPDRFSAQQFSDYHSELNMSSLELGDSALYFCASSAGTSNQPQHFGDGTRLSIL.

A note on this clonotype: This may stem from a read error, because a much larger clone lies one nucleotide away. CDR3 sequence: CASRTGGVETQYF. CDR3 sequence (DNA): TGTGCCAGCCGAACAGGGGGGGTGGAGACCCAGTACTTC. The rearrangement uses TRBV6-5 and TRBJ2-5, with D perhaps TRBD1 (8 bases). CDR1 and CDR2 from the germline V gene are MNHEY and SVGAGI. CDR3 length: 13 amino acids. V lost 8 bases and J 5 bases, leaving 15 bases between the germline ends.

Ten or more counts support this clonotype. The V gene is TRBV12-3 or TRBV12-4, the J gene TRBJ2-3; D gene unclear. The germline V and J ends were trimmed by 4 bases and 2 bases, with 7 bases remaining between them. This CDR3 comprises 13 residues. The CDR3 reads CASSWDTTDTQYF. The CDR3 coding sequence is TGTGCCAGCAGTTGGGATACCACAGATACGCAGTATTTT.